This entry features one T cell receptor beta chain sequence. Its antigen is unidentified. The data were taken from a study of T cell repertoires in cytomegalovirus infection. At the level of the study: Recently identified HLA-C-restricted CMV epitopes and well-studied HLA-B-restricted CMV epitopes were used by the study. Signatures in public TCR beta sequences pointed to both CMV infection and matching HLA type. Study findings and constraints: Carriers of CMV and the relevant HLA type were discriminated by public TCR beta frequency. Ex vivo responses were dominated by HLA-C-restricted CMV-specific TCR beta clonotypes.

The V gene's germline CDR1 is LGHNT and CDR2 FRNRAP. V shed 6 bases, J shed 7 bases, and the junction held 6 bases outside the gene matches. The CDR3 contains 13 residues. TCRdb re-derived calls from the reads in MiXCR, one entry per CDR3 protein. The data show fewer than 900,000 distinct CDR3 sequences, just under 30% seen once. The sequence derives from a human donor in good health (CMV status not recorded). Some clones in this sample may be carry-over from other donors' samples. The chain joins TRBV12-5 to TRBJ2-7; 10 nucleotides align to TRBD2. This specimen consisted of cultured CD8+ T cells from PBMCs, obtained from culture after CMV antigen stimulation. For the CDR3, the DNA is TGTGCTAGTGGGCAGCGGGGGGGCGGTGAGCAGTACTTC. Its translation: CASGQRGGGEQYF. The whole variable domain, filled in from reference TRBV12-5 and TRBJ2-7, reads DARVTQTPRHKVTEMGQEVTMRCQPILGHNTVFWYRQTMMQGLELLAYFRNRAPLDDSGMPKDRFSAEMPDATLATLKIQPSEPRDSAVYFCASGQRGGGEQYFGPGTRLTVT.